The clone carrying this T cell receptor (beta chain) was detected ten times or more. Its antigen is currently unknown. During its preparation, the TCRbeta library received unique molecular identifiers. TCRdb redid the calling of the PCR reads with MiXCR, one entry per CDR3 protein. The table lists some 830,000 distinct CDR3 sequences, under 20% of them singletons. The data belong to a study of T-cell reconstitution after alpha-beta-depleted transplantation in children. Study-wide findings and caveats: When one year had passed after transplant, most T-cell counts and diversity came from newly produced T cells. Alpha-beta T cells present about two months after transplant were reported to originate from several hundred expanded graft clones. Diversity of TCRbeta at day 60 was high in some patients, arising from surviving recipient T cells and thymic progenitors.

The CDR3 has 14 residues. Per the germline V gene, CDR1 is SGHKS and CDR2 is YYEKEE (reference sequence). V was pared by 3 bases and J by 7 bases, with 16 bases between. Specimen: PBMCs, mostly from graft donor cells, collected 360 days after TCRalphabeta/CD19-depleted stem cell transplant. The chain is built from TRBV5-5 and TRBJ2-5, with D possibly being TRBD1 (6 bases). The TCR comes from a male patient between 10 and 17 years old who had a stem cell transplant for acute lymphoblastic leukemia, so the T cells may come from the graft donor. The CDR3 sequence is CASSSRTGMATQYF. The CDR3 coding sequence is TGTGCCAGCAGCTCCAGAACAGGGATGGCGACCCAGTACTTC.